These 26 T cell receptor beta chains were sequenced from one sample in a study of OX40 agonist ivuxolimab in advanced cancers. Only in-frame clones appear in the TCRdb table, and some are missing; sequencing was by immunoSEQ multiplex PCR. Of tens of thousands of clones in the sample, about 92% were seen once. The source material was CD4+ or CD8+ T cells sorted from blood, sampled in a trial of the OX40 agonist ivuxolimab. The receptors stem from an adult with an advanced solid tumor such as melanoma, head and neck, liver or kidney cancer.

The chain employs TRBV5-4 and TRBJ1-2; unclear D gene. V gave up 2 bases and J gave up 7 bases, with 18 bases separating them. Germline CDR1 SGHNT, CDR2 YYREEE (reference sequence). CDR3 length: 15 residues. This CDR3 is CASSFSPRPNFGYTF. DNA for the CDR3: TGTGCCAGCAGCTTTTCTCCCCGGCCCAATTTTGGCTACACCTTC.

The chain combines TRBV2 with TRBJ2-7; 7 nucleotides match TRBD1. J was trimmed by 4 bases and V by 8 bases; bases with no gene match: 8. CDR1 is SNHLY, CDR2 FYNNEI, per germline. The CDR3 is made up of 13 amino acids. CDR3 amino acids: CASGINRGYEQYF. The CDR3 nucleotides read TGTGCCAGCGGGATAAACAGGGGATACGAGCAGTACTTC. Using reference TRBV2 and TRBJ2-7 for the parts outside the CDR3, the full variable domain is EPEVTQTPSHQVTQMGQEVILRCVPISNHLYFYWYRQILGQKVEFLVSFYNNEISEKSEIFDDQFSVERPDGSNFTLKIRSTKLEDSAMYFCASGINRGYEQYFGPGTRLTVT.

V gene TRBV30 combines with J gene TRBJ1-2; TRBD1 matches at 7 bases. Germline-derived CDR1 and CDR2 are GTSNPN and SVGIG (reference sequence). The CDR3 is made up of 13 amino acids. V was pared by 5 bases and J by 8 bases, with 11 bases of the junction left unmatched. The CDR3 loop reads CAWSLTGLLGYTF. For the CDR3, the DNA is TGTGCCTGGTCACTGACAGGGCTTTTGGGCTACACCTTC.

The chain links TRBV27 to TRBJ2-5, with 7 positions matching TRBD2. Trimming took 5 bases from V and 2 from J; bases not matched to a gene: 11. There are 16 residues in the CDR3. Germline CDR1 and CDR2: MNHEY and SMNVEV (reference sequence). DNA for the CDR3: TGTGCCAGCAGTATTTCCGGGACTACCCAACAAGAGACCCAGTACTTC. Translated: CASSISGTTQQETQYF.

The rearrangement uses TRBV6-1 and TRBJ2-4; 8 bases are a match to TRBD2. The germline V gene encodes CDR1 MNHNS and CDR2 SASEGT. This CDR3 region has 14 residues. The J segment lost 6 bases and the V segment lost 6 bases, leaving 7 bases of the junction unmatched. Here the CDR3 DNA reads TGTGCCAGCAGCGTAGGGGCGGGGGGAAACATTCAGTACTTC. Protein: CASSVGAGGNIQYF.

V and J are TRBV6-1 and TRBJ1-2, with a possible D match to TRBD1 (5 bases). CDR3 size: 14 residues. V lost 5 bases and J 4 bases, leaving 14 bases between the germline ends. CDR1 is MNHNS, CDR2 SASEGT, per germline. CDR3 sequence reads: CASSPGRTFYGYTF. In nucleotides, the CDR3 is TGTGCCAGCAGTCCGGGACGGACATTCTATGGCTACACCTTC.

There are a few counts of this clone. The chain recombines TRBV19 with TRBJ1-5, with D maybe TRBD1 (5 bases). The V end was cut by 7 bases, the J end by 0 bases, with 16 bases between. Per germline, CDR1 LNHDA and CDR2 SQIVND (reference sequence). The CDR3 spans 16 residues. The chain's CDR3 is CASTPRGPYSNQPQHF. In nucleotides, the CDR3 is TGTGCCAGTACCCCGAGGGGACCATATAGCAATCAGCCCCAGCATTTT. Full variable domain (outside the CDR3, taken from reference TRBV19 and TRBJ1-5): DGGITQSPKYLFRKEGQNVTLSCEQNLNHDAMYWYRQDPGQGLRLIYYSQIVNDFQKGDIAEGYSVSREKKESFPLTVTSAQKNPTAFYLCASTPRGPYSNQPQHFGDGTRLSIL.

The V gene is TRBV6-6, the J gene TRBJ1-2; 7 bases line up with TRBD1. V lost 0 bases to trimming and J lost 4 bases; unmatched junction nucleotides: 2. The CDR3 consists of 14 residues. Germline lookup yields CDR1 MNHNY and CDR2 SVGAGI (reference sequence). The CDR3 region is CASSYSTGFYGYTF. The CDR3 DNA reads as TGTGCCAGCAGTTACTCGACAGGGTTCTATGGCTACACCTTC.

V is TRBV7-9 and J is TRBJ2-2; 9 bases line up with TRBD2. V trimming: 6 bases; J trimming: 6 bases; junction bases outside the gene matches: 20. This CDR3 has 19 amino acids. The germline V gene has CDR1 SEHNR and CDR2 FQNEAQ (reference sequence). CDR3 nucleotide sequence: TGTGCCAGCAGTATAGGACTCTTGCGGGGGGGCAGGTCTGCCGGGGAGCTGTTTTTT. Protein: CASSIGLLRGGRSAGELFF.

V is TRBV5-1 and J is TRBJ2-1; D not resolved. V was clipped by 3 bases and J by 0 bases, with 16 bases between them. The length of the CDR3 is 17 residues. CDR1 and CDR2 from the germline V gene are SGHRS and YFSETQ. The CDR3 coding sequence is TGCGCCAGCAGCTCGGGCCTGGGCTTTAGCTCCTACAATGAGCAGTTCTTC. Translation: CASSSGLGFSSYNEQFF.

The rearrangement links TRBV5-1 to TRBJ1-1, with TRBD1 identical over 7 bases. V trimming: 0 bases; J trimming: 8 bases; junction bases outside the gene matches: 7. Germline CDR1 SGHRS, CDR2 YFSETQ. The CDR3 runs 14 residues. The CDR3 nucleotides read TGCGCCAGCAGCTTGGAAGGGGGCAGGATCGAAGCTTTCTTT. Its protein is CASSLEGGRIEAFF.

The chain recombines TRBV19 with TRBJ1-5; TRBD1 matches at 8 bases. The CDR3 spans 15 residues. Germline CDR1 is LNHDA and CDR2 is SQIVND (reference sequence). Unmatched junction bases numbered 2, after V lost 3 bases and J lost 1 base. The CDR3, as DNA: TGTGCCAGTAGTATGGGACAGGCGAGCAATCAGCCCCAGCATTTT. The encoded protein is CASSMGQASNQPQHF.

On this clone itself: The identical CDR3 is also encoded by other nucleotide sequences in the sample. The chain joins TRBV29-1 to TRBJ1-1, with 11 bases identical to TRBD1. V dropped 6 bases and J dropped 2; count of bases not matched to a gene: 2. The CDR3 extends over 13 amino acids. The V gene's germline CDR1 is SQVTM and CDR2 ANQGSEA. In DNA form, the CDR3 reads TGCAGCGTGGGGACAGGGGGTAACACTGAAGCTTTCTTT. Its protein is CSVGTGGNTEAFF.

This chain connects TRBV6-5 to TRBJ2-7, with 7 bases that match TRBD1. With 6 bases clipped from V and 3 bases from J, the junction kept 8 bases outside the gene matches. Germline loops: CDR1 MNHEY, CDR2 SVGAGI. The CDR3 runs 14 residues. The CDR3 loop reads CASRATGVLYEQYF. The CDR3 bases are TGTGCCAGCAGAGCTACAGGGGTCCTCTACGAGCAGTACTTC.

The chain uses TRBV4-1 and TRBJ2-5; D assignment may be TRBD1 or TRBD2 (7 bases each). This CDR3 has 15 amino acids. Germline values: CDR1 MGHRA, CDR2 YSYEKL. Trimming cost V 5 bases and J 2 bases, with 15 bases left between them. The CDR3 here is CASSTGVGGQETQYF. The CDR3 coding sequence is TGCGCCAGCAGCACAGGGGTCGGGGGGCAAGAGACCCAGTACTTC.

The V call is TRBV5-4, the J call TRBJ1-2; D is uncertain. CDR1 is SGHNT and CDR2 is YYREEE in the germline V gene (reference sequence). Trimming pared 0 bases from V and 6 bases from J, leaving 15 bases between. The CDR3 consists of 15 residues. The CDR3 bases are TGTGCCAGCAGCTTGGGGCCGGGAAAACAAAATGGCTACACCTTC. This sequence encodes CASSLGPGKQNGYTF.

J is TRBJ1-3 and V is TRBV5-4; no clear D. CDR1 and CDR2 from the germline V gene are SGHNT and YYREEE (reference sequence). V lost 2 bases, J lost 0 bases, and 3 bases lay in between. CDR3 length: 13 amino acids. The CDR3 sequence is CASSLASGNTIYF. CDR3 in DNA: TGTGCCAGCAGCTTAGCCTCTGGAAACACCATATATTTT.

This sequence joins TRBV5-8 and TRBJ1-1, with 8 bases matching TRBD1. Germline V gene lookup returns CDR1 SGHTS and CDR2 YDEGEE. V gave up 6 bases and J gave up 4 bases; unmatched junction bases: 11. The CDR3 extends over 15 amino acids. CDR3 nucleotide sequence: TGTGCCAGCACCGGACAGGGCCGTTCCGGCACTGAAGCTTTCTTT. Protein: CASTGQGRSGTEAFF.

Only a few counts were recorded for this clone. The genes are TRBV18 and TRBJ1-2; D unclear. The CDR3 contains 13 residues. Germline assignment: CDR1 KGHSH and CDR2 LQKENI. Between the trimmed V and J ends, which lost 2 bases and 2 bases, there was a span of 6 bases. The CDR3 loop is CASSPAGNYGYTF. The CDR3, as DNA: TGTGCCAGCTCACCAGCAGGAAACTATGGCTACACCTTC.

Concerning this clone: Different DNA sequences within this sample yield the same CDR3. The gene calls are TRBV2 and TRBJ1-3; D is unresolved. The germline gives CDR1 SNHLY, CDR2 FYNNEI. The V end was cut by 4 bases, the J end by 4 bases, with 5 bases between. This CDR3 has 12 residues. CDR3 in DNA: TGTGCCAGCAGTGCGTCGGGAAACACCATATATTTT. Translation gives CASSASGNTIYF.

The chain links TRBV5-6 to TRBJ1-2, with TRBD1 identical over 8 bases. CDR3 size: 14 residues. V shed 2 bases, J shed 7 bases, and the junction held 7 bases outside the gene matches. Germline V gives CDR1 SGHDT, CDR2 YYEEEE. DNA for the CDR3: TGTGCCAGCAGCTTAGGACAGGGATTACCTGGCTACACCTTC. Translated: CASSLGQGLPGYTF.

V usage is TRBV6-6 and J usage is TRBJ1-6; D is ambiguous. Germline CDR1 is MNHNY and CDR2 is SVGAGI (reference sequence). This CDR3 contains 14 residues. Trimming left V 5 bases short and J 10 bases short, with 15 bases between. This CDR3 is CASSPEGRRSPLHF. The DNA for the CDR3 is TGTGCCAGCAGTCCCGAAGGACGTAGGTCACCCCTCCACTTT.

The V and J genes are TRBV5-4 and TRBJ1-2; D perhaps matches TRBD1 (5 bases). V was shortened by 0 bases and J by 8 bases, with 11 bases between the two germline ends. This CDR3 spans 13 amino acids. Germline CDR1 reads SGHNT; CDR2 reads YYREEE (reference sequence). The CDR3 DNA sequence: TGTGCCAGCAGCTTGGAAGGGGCCTTCGGCTACACCTTC. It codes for CASSLEGAFGYTF.

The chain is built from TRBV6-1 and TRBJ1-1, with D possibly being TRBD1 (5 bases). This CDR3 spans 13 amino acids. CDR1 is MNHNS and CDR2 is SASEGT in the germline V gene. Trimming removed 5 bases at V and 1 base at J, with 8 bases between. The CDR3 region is CASSLGQNTEAFF. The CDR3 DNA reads TGTGCCAGCAGTCTAGGACAGAACACTGAAGCTTTCTTT.

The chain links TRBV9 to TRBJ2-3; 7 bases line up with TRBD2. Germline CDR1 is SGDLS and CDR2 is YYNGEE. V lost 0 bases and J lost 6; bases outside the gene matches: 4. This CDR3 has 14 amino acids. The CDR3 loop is CASSVGRRGDTQYF. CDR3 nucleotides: TGTGCCAGCAGCGTAGGAAGGCGGGGGGATACGCAGTATTTT. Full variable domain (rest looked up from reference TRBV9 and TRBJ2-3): DSGVTQTPKHLITATGQRVTLRCSPRSGDLSVYWYQQSLDQGLQFLIQYYNGEERAKGNILERFSAQQFPDLHSELNLSSLELGDSALYFCASSVGRRGDTQYFGPGTRLTVL.

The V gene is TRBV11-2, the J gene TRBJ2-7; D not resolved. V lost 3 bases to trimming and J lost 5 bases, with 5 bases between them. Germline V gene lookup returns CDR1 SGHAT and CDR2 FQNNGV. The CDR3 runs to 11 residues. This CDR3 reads CASSLDHEQYF. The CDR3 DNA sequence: TGTGCCAGCAGCTTGGACCACGAGCAGTACTTC.